This passage covers 6 T cell receptor beta chains from one sample sequenced in a study of T cell responses to AZD1222 COVID-19 vaccine. Using immunoSEQ multiplex PCR, the repertoire was profiled, and TCRdb retains in-frame clones only, with some absent. Among under 200,000 clones listed, around nine tenths were seen once. Sample: peripheral blood, taken on day 0 of AZD1222 vaccination. The receptors here all came from an adult in good health.

The chain is built from TRBV27 and TRBJ1-4; D is possibly TRBD1 (6 bases). Trimming shortened V by 4 bases and J by 7 bases, and 13 bases separated the two germline ends. This CDR3 comprises 14 residues. Looked up from germline, CDR1 is MNHEY and CDR2 is SMNVEV (reference sequence). CDR3 loop: CASSYGGEGEKLFF. CDR3 DNA sequence: TGTGCCAGCAGTTATGGGGGCGAGGGTGAAAAACTGTTTTTT. Complete variable domain (other parts from reference TRBV27 and TRBJ1-4): EAQVTQNPRYLITVTGKKLTVTCSQNMNHEYMSWYRQDPGLGLRQIYYSMNVEVTDKGDVPEGYKVSRKEKRNFPLILESPSPNQTSLYFCASSYGGEGEKLFFGSGTQLSVL.

The rearrangement uses TRBV28 and TRBJ2-3; D gene uncertain. The CDR3 totals 16 residues. V lost 3 bases and J lost 2, with 15 bases in between. Germline V gene sequence: CDR1 MDHEN, CDR2 SYDVKM. CDR3 nucleotide sequence: TGTGCCAGCAGTTTTAAGGTAGGCAGGCACACAGATACGCAGTATTTT. This encodes CASSFKVGRHTDTQYF.

V is TRBV5-8 and J is TRBJ1-2; the D is unclear. Germline V gives CDR1 SGHTS, CDR2 YDEGEE. The length of the CDR3 is 11 residues. V was shortened by 0 bases and J by 7 bases, with 4 bases between the two germline ends. Here the CDR3 reads CASSLVFGYTF. DNA for the CDR3: TGTGCCAGCAGCTTGGTCTTTGGCTACACCTTC.

This sequence joins TRBV9 and TRBJ2-3; TRBD1 might be the D (6 bases). Germline V CDR1 and CDR2: SGDLS, YYNGEE. CDR3 length: 14 residues. V lost 6 bases, J lost 3 bases, and 14 bases lay in between. CDR3 sequence reads: CASTKDRVTDTQYF. DNA for the CDR3: TGTGCCAGCACCAAGGACAGAGTGACAGATACGCAGTATTTT. Full variable domain (rest looked up from reference TRBV9 and TRBJ2-3): DSGVTQTPKHLITATGQRVTLRCSPRSGDLSVYWYQQSLDQGLQFLIQYYNGEERAKGNILERFSAQQFPDLHSELNLSSLELGDSALYFCASTKDRVTDTQYFGPGTRLTVL.

The chain joins TRBV5-1 to TRBJ1-6; possible D gene TRBD1, 6 bases. The CDR3 covers 17 residues. The V end lost 3 bases, the J end lost 6 bases, and 19 bases lay between the germline ends. Germline-derived CDR1 and CDR2 are SGHRS and YFSETQ. The DNA for the CDR3 is TGCGCCAGCAGCTGGAACAGGGCAGCTTGGCCTAATTCACCCCTCCACTTT. The encoded protein is CASSWNRAAWPNSPLHF.

This chain links TRBV2 with TRBJ1-5, with D unclear. Trimming left V 6 bases short and J 4 bases short, with 16 bases between. There are 15 residues in the CDR3. Germline V gene sequence: CDR1 SNHLY, CDR2 FYNNEI. CDR3 sequence reads: CASSEPVGINQPQHF. The CDR3 DNA follows: TGTGCCAGCAGCGAGCCCGTGGGGATAAATCAGCCCCAGCATTTT.